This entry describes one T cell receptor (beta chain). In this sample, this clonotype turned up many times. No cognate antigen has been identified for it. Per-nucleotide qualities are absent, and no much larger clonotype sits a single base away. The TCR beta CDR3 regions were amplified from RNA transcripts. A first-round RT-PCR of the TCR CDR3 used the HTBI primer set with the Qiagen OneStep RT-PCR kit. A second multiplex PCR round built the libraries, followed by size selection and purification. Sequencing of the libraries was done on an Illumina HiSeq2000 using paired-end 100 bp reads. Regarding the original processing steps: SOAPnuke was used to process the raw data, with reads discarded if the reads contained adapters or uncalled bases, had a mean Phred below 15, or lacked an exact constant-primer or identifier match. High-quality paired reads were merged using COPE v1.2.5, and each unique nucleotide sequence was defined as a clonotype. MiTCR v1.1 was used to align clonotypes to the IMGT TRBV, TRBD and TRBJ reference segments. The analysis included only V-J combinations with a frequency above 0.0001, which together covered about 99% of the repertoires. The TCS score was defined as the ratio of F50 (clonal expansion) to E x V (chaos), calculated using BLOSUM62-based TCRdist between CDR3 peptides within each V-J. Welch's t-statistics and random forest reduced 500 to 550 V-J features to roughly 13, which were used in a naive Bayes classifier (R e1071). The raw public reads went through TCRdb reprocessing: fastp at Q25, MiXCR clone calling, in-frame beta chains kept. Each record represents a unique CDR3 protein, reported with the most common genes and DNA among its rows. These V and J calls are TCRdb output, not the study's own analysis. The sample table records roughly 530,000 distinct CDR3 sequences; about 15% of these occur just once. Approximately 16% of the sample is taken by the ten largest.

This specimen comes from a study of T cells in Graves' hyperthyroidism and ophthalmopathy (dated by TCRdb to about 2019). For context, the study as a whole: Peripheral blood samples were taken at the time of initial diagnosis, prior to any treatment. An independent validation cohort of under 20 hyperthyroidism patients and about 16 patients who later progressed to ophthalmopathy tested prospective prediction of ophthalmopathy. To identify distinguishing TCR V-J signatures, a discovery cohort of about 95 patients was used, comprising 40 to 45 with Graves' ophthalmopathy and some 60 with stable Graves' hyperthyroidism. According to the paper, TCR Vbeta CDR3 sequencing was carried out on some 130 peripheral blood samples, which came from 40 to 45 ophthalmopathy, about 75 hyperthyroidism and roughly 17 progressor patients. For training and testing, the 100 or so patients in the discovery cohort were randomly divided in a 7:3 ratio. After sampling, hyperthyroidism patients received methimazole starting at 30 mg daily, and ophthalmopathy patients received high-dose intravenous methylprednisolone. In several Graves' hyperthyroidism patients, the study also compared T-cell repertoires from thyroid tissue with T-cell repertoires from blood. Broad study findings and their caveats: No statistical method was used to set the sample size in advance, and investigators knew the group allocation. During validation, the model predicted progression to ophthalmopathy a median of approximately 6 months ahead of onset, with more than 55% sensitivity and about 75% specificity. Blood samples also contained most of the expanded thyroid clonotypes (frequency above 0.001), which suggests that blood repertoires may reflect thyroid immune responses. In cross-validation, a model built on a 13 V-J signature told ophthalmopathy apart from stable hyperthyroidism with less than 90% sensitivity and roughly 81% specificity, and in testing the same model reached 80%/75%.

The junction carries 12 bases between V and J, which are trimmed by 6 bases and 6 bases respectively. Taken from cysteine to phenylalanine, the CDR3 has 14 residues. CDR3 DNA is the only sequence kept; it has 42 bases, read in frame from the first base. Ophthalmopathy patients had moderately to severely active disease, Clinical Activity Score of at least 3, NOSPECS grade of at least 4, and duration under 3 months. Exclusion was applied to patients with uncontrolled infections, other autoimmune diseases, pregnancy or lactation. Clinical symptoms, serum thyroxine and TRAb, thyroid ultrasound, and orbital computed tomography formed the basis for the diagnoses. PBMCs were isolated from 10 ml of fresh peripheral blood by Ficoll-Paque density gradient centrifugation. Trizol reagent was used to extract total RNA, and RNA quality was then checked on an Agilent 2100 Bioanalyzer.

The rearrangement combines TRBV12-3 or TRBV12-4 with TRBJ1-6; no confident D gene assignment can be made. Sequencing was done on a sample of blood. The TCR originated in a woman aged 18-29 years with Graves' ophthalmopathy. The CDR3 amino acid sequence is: CASSAQSSNSPLHF. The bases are TGTGCCAGCAGCGCACAGAGCTCTAATTCACCCCTCCACTTT.